These 5 T cell receptor beta chains were all obtained from the same sample, sequenced in a study of blood T cell repertoires in COVID-19. Method: immunoSEQ multiplex PCR; TCRdb's copy keeps in-frame clones and lacks some. The sample holds approximately 120,000 clones, 70% to 90% seen once. Sequenced input: peripheral blood. All receptors derive from a woman older than 75 with acute or convalescent COVID-19.

The chain is built from TRBV6-6 and TRBJ1-4; 8 bases align to TRBD1. The CDR3 consists of 16 residues. The ends lost 5 bases at V and 7 bases at J; junction bases unmatched: 12. In germline, CDR1 is MNHNY, CDR2 SVGAGI (reference sequence). The CDR3 sequence is CASSTTRTGITEKLFF. The CDR3 DNA follows: TGTGCCAGCAGTACCACTCGGACAGGGATAACTGAAAAACTGTTTTTT.

This clone was found a few times. CDR3 in amino acids: CASSVWGTASYEQYF. The CDR3 nucleotides are TGTGCCAGCAGTGTGTGGGGGACAGCCTCCTACGAGCAGTACTTC. The chain has TRBV2 and TRBJ2-7; 7 nucleotides agree with TRBD1. The CDR3 has 15 amino acids. Trimming cost V 4 bases and J 0 bases; bases outside gene matches: 6. Germline V lookup: CDR1 SNHLY, CDR2 FYNNEI. Together with reference TRBV2 and TRBJ2-7, the CDR3 gives the full variable domain: EPEVTQTPSHQVTQMGQEVILRCVPISNHLYFYWYRQILGQKVEFLVSFYNNEISEKSEIFDDQFSVERPDGSNFTLKIRSTKLEDSAMYFCASSVWGTASYEQYFGPGTRLTVT.

The V gene is TRBV5-6, the J gene TRBJ2-1, with 8 bases lining up with TRBD2. Germline V gene data show CDR1 as SGHDT and CDR2 as YYEEEE. J was trimmed by 7 bases and V by 0 bases; bases with no gene match: 6. This CDR3 spans 15 amino acids. DNA of the CDR3: TGTGCCAGCAGCTTGGTCCGGGGGGGCTATAATGAGCAGTTCTTC. Its protein product is CASSLVRGGYNEQFF.

This clone came up once. This sequence joins TRBV10-3 and TRBJ2-2; TRBD1 agrees at 8 bases. The germline CDR1 and CDR2 sequences are ENHRY and SYGVKD. With V trimmed by 5 bases and J by 7 bases, 6 bases remained unmatched. The CDR3 spans 14 residues. Written as DNA, the CDR3 is TGTGCCATCAGTACCAGGGGGCAGGGCGGGGAGCTGTTTTTT. Its protein product is CAISTRGQGGELFF.

This chain connects TRBV2 to TRBJ2-7; TRBD1 aligns across 7 bases. CDR1 and CDR2 (germline): SNHLY, FYNNEI. The CDR3 loop spans 15 amino acids. V shed 6 bases, J shed 1 base, and the junction held 9 bases outside the gene matches. In DNA form, the CDR3 reads TGTGCCAGCAGCCGACAGGGCGGGTCGTCCTACGAGCAGTACTTC. Its protein is CASSRQGGSSYEQYF.